Shown below are 18 T cell receptor beta chains from a single sample sequenced in a study of blood T cell repertoires in COVID-19. Using immunoSEQ multiplex PCR, the repertoire was profiled, and TCRdb retains in-frame clones only, with some absent. The sample yields a few hundred thousand clones, 80% to 85% seen once. The specimen was PBMCs or T cells enriched from blood (not recorded which). The receptor set was obtained from a man aged 50-59 years who had recovered from COVID-19.

The gene calls are TRBV3-1 (or the pseudogene TRBV3-2) and TRBJ2-7, with D possibly matching TRBD2 (5 bases). Germline CDR1 reads LGHDT; CDR2 reads YNNKEL (reference sequence). The CDR3 consists of 14 residues. Trimming took 2 bases from V and 5 from J, leaving 13 bases between them. The DNA for the CDR3 is TGTGCCAGCAGCCAACCGGACCGGCGGGACGAGCAGTACTTC. This codes for CASSQPDRRDEQYF.

The genes are TRBV28 and TRBJ2-7; D gene uncertain. The CDR3 covers 15 residues. Germline values: CDR1 MDHEN, CDR2 SYDVKM. Trimming took off 6 bases at V and 2 bases at J, with 17 bases between the two ends. The CDR3 reads CASRQPTQPPYEQYF. CDR3 DNA: TGTGCCAGCAGGCAACCTACCCAACCCCCCTACGAGCAGTACTTC.

This chain uses TRBV6-5 with TRBJ2-7; D is unclear. Trimming took off 6 bases at V and 4 bases at J, with 13 bases between the two ends. CDR3 length equals 13 residues. The germline V gene has CDR1 MNHEY and CDR2 SVGAGI. The CDR3 sequence is CASSPPTSYEQYF. DNA of the CDR3: TGTGCCAGCAGCCCCCCCACCAGTTACGAGCAGTACTTC.

The gene calls are TRBV20-1 and TRBJ1-5; D is possibly TRBD1 (6 bases). The V end was cut by 3 bases, the J end by 0 bases, with 18 bases between. In germline, CDR1 is DFQATT, CDR2 SNEGSKA (reference sequence). The CDR3 is made up of 17 amino acids. The CDR3 here is CSASPRGGSNSNQPQHF. In DNA form, the CDR3 reads TGCAGTGCTAGTCCCAGGGGCGGATCAAATAGCAATCAGCCCCAGCATTTT.

The V call is TRBV29-1, the J call TRBJ2-7; 10 bases are a match to TRBD2. CDR1 and CDR2 from the germline V gene are SQVTM and ANQGSEA. The CDR3 runs 17 residues. Trimming removed 5 bases from V and 3 bases from J; junction bases left unmatched: 16. Written as DNA, the CDR3 is TGCAGCGTTAAAGGGGGGCCCACTAGCGGGAAACACTACGAGCAGTACTTC. It yields the protein CSVKGGPTSGKHYEQYF.

A word on this clone: A read error may produce the germline difference seen at one junction end. The chain recombines TRBV29-1 with TRBJ2-3; the match to TRBD1 covers 7 bases. Germline V CDR1 and CDR2: SQVTM, ANQGSEA. The CDR3 sequence is 10 residues long. In nucleotides, the CDR3 is TGCAGCGTTGACTACCCCAAGGGGGCTTTT. Amino acid sequence: CSVDYPKGAF.

The chain carries TRBV5-1 and TRBJ1-2, with 7 bases identical to TRBD1. Germline CDR1 SGHRS, CDR2 YFSETQ. The CDR3 extends over 14 amino acids. The junction had 6 bases not matched to a gene; V was cut back by 4 bases and J by 3 bases. The CDR3 loop is CASSGLTGHYGYTF. In DNA form, the CDR3 reads TGCGCCAGCAGCGGACTGACAGGGCACTATGGCTACACCTTC.

The gene calls are TRBV15 and TRBJ2-7; 11 nucleotides line up with TRBD2. Germline assignment: CDR1 LNHNV and CDR2 YYDKDF (reference sequence). This CDR3 has 14 amino acids. With 5 bases clipped from V and 3 bases from J, the junction kept 3 bases outside the gene matches. CDR3 protein: CATSEGLAVYEQYF. Written as DNA, the CDR3 is TGTGCCACCAGCGAGGGACTAGCGGTCTACGAGCAGTACTTC.

The V call is TRBV4-1, the J call TRBJ2-2; 10 nucleotides match TRBD1. Per the germline V gene, CDR1 is MGHRA and CDR2 is YSYEKL. The CDR3 runs to 15 residues. J gave up 4 bases and V 3 bases, and 2 bases lay outside the gene matches. The CDR3 DNA is TGCGCCAGCAGCCAGACAGGGGGCGTCACCGGGGAGCTGTTTTTT. Translated, it gives CASSQTGGVTGELFF.

The chain combines TRBV14 with TRBJ2-7, with D tentatively TRBD1 (6 bases). In germline, CDR1 is SGHDN, CDR2 FVKESK. The V end lost 5 bases, the J end lost 3 bases, and 17 bases lay between the germline ends. CDR3 length equals 15 residues. The CDR3 sequence: CASSFRQGSYYEQYF. CDR3 bases: TGTGCCAGCAGCTTCCGCCAGGGGAGTTACTACGAGCAGTACTTC.

V usage is TRBV7-9 and J usage is TRBJ2-1; D gene uncertain. V lost 5 bases, J lost 6 bases, and 8 bases lay in between. CDR3 size: 12 residues. Germline-derived CDR1 and CDR2 are SEHNR and FQNEAQ (reference sequence). CDR3 nucleotides: TGTGCCAGCAGCCCAGGCCCCAATGAGCAGTTCTTC. As protein: CASSPGPNEQFF.

The chain combines TRBV5-5 with TRBJ1-1, with D tentatively TRBD1 (6 bases). The CDR3 loop spans 15 amino acids. Looked up from germline, CDR1 is SGHKS and CDR2 is YYEKEE (reference sequence). With 4 bases removed from V and 3 bases from J, the gap between germline ends came to 16 bases. CDR3 region: CASSTDIQGDTEAFF. CDR3 coding DNA: TGTGCCAGCAGCACCGACATACAGGGCGACACTGAAGCTTTCTTT.

The rearrangement links TRBV5-5 to TRBJ1-5; TRBD1 is a possible D gene (6 bases). Trimming removed 0 bases from V and 6 bases from J, with 22 bases in between. CDR1 is SGHKS and CDR2 is YYEKEE in the germline V gene (reference sequence). This CDR3 spans 18 amino acids. In DNA, the CDR3 is TGTGCCAGCAGCTTGGCCGGCAGGGGAGGGGGGCATGGTCAGCCCCAGCATTTT. It codes for CASSLAGRGGGHGQPQHF.

The genes are TRBV27 and TRBJ2-1; TRBD2 matches at 12 bases. This CDR3 comprises 14 residues. The V gene end was trimmed by 3 bases and the J gene end by 9 bases; junction bases not matched to a gene: 3. CDR1 and CDR2 (germline): MNHEY, SMNVEV (reference sequence). The CDR3 DNA is TGTGCCAGCAGTTTTGAACTAGCGGGAGGTGAGCAGTTCTTC. Its translation is CASSFELAGGEQFF.

V usage is TRBV5-1 and J usage is TRBJ2-3, with TRBD1 matching over 7 bases. The V segment lost 0 bases and the J segment 2 bases; nucleotides outside the gene matches: 9. Germline V CDR1 and CDR2: SGHRS, YFSETQ. The CDR3 is 17 residues long. CDR3 sequence reads: CASSLAPARGLTDTQYF. The CDR3 nucleotides read TGCGCCAGCAGCTTGGCCCCGGCTAGGGGGCTCACAGATACGCAGTATTTT.

This chain uses TRBV7-9 with TRBJ1-2; D might be TRBD1 (5 bases). The CDR3 runs to 15 residues. The germline V gene has CDR1 SEHNR and CDR2 FQNEAQ (reference sequence). V lost 1 base and J 2 bases, leaving 11 bases between the germline ends. DNA of the CDR3: TGTGCCAGCAGCTTAGGACAGTCATTCAACTATGGCTACACCTTC. Amino acids: CASSLGQSFNYGYTF.

This chain connects TRBV11-2 to TRBJ2-1; D is unclear. Germline-derived CDR1 and CDR2 are SGHAT and FQNNGV. Trimming cost V 0 bases and J 3 bases, with 15 bases left between them. The length of the CDR3 is 17 residues. The CDR3 loop reads CASSLDSRRLVYNEQFF. The CDR3 region has the DNA TGTGCCAGCAGCTTAGATTCTCGGCGCCTAGTCTACAATGAGCAGTTCTTC.

The V and J genes are TRBV6-5 and TRBJ1-4; possible D gene TRBD1, 6 bases. The CDR3 is 16 amino acids. V shed 4 bases and J shed 4 bases, with 16 bases lying between them. Germline V lookup: CDR1 MNHEY, CDR2 SVGAGI. This CDR3 reads CASSWGGAGSNEKLFF. CDR3 coding DNA: TGTGCCAGCAGTTGGGGGGGGGCAGGGAGTAATGAAAAACTGTTTTTT.